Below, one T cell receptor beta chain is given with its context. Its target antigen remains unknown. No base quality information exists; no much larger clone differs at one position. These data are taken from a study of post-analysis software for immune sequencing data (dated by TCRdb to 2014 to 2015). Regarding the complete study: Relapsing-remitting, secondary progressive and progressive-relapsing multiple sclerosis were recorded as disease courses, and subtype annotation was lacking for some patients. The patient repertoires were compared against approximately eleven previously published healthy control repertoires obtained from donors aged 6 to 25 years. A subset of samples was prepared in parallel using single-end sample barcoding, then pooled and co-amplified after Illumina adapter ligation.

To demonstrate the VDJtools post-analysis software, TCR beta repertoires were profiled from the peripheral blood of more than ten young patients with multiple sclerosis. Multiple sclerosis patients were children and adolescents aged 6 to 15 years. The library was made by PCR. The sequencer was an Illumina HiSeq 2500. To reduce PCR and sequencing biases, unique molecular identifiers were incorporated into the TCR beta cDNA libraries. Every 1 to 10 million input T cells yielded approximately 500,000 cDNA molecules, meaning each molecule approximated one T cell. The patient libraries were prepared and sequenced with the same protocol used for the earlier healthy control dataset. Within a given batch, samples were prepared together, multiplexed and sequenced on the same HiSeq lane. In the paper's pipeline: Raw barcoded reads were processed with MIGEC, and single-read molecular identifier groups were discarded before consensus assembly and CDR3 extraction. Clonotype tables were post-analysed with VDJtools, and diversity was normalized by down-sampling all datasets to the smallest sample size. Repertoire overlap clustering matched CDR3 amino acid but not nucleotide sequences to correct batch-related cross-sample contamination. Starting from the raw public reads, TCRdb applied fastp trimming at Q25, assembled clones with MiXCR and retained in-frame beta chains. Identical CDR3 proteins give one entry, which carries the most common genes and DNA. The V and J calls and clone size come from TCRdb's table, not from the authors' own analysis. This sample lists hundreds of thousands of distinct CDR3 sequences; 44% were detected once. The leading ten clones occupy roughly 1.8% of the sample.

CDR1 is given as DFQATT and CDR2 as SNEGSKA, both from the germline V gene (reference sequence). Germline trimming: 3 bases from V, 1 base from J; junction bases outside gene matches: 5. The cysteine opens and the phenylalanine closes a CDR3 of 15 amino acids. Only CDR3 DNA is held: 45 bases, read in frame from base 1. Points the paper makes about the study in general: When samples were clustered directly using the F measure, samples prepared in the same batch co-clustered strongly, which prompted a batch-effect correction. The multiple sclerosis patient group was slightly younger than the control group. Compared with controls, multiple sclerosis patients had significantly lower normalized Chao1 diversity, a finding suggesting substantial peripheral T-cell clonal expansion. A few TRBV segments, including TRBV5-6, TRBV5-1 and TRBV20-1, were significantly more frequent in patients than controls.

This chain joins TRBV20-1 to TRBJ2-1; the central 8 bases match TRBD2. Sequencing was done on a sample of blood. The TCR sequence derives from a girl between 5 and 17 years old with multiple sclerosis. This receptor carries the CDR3 CSASDSGASYNEQFF. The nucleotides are TGCAGTGCTAGTGATAGCGGGGCGTCCTACAATGAGCAGTTCTTC.